This T cell receptor (beta chain) was captured by sequencing in a study of OX40 agonist ivuxolimab in advanced cancers. Across the study: Six ivuxolimab dose levels, 0.01 to 10 mg/kg, were given intravenously every 2 weeks. Partial responses were achieved by three patients, one with hepatocellular carcinoma and two with cutaneous melanoma.

This CDR3 spans 14 amino acids. Trimming removed 0 bases from V and 5 bases from J, with 7 bases in between. Germline V gene data show CDR1 as MNHEY and CDR2 as SMNVEV (reference sequence). The protocol was immunoSEQ multiplex PCR, while the TCRdb copy is restricted to in-frame clones and leaves out a portion. The table has 120,000 or so clones, just under 95% seen once. The chain couples TRBV27 to TRBJ2-2; D gene uncertain. The sequence came from an adult with an advanced solid tumor such as melanoma, head and neck, liver or kidney cancer. This material consisted of CD4+ or CD8+ T cells sorted from blood, taken in a trial of the OX40 agonist ivuxolimab. Here the CDR3 reads CASSLSVGTGELFF. The CDR3 DNA sequence: TGTGCCAGCAGTTTATCCGTCGGAACCGGGGAGCTGTTTTTT.